The rows below give T cell receptor beta chains drawn from one sample of a study of CD8 T cells in ankylosing spondylitis. Via MiXCR, TCRdb re-called the 5' RACE reads, giving one row per CDR3 protein. In the table there are tens of thousands of distinct CDR3 sequences, about 8.3% of which are singletons. Input material: blood, either unsorted or a sorted T cell fraction (not recorded which). The receptors were sampled from a male donor with ankylosing spondylitis. Each CDR3 is given with its conserved first and last residue. Fields, in order: clone size, J gene, V gene, CDR3 protein. Size tells how often a clone was seen (once, few, many) or the class of an expanded clone, and some rows leave it out.

few TRBJ2-7 TRBV7-2 CASSEGVGIYEQYF
many TRBJ2-7 TRBV27 CASSGRHSYEQYF
. TRBJ1-2 TRBV5-6 CASSKTGAGALYGYTF
few TRBJ2-5 TRBV27 CASRPIGQGQETQYF
. TRBJ1-6 TRBV20-1 CSARAGQGIVSYNSPLHF
few TRBJ2-1 TRBV5-6 CASSPSSGRPPFF
. TRBJ2-3 TRBV29-1 CSVAGGTIADTQYF
many TRBJ2-1 TRBV24-1 CATRATGSSYNEQFF
few TRBJ2-2 TRBV16 CASKKTGPGELFF
. TRBJ2-7 TRBV7-5 CISVSEAWARGLFYEQYF
. TRBJ2-1 TRBV3-1 CASSQAENEQFF
few TRBJ2-7 TRBV7-9 CASSLTLGVNSYEQYF
many TRBJ2-3 TRBV6-6 CASNRDRGDTQYF
few TRBJ1-5 TRBV4-2 CASSQGQGSRQPQHF
. TRBJ1-1 TRBV6-1 CASSEIGTTEAFF
. TRBJ1-6 TRBV12-3/TRBV12-4 CASRDRDSALSPLHF
many TRBJ2-1 TRBV7-9 CASSLELQFF
few TRBJ2-5 TRBV5-1 CASSLYGRAETQYF
few TRBJ2-1 TRBV11-2 CASSFLPRETHNEQFF
many TRBJ2-1 TRBV27 CASRLASNEQFF
many TRBJ2-7 TRBV2 CASRDGEPYEQYF
. TRBJ2-7 TRBV7-9 CASSYGRGEQYF
few TRBJ1-1 TRBV4-2 CASSHAGGETEAFF
. TRBJ2-3 TRBV5-8 CASSLGQVGSDTQYF
. TRBJ2-7 TRBV4-1 CASSQGGSPEGFYEQYF
few TRBJ1-5 TRBV4-1 CASSQGAGSNQPQHF
many TRBJ2-1 TRBV20-1 CSANKPSYNEQFF
few TRBJ1-5 TRBV6-1 CASSELYRSNQPQHF
. TRBJ2-7 TRBV30 CAWNRGAYEQYF
many TRBJ2-7 TRBV5-5 CASSFDRGYEQYF
. TRBJ2-3 TRBV5-1 CASSPVLPKADTQYF
few TRBJ1-2 TRBV5-6 CASSLDRVVRYGYTF
few TRBJ2-1 TRBV14 CASSPSRGNNEQLF
few TRBJ1-3 TRBV20-1 CSAREGSPLSGNTIYF
. TRBJ2-7 TRBV6-1 CASIGYLSYEQYF
. TRBJ2-3 TRBV7-8 CASSLAGGSGTGDTQYF
few TRBJ1-6 TRBV7-8 CASSFRDNFSPLHF
. TRBJ2-5 TRBV11-3 CASSRGPRTAQETQYF
few TRBJ2-2 TRBV5-1 CASSQGLAGGPSTGELFF
many TRBJ1-2 TRBV11-2 CASSLMGAANYGYTF
. TRBJ2-1 TRBV7-9 CASSSKGTTRYNEQFF
. TRBJ2-1 TRBV27 CASSFGTSSYNEQFF
. TRBJ1-5 TRBV7-2 CASSFGGHNQPQHF
many TRBJ2-5 TRBV2 CASSEVGQQETQYF
many TRBJ1-2 TRBV5-1 CASSPTGANYGYTF
. TRBJ1-2 TRBV6-6 CASSTDGGGYTF
few TRBJ2-5 TRBV5-1 CASSLYSGVQETQYF
many TRBJ1-1 TRBV7-2 CASSLAGTGAGYTEAFF
many TRBJ2-1 TRBV12-3/TRBV12-4 CASSLTSRYNEQFF
. TRBJ1-4 TRBV27 CASRRGGEKLFF
few TRBJ2-3 TRBV13 CASSYPTDTQYF
many TRBJ2-3 TRBV5-1 CASSLGQGVVTQYF
. TRBJ2-5 TRBV3-1 CASSPRTKQETQYF
many TRBJ1-1 TRBV30 CAAKQTRGQMNTEAFF
. TRBJ2-3 TRBV6-5 CASRLRRSTSTDTQYF
few TRBJ2-1 TRBV5-6 CASSLAPRGGDNEQFF
few TRBJ1-4 TRBV7-9 CASSPLGDNEKLFF
few TRBJ1-2 TRBV10-3 CAISSATGGYTF
many TRBJ2-3 TRBV28 CASSSQREIGTDTQYF
many TRBJ2-1 TRBV6-1 CASSLTSEIYNEQFF